What follows describes a single TCR beta chain. Germline V gene data show CDR1 as MNHNS and CDR2 as SASEGT. The CDR3 length is 14 residues. The V gene lost 0 bases and the J gene lost 7 bases, with 9 bases spanning the gap. This entry comes from a study of blood T cell repertoires in COVID-19. Overall study: Samples representing acute and convalescent COVID-19 were sourced from the United States, Italy and Spain. T cells, B-cell-depleted T cells, or PBMCs provided the cDNA or gDNA that served as material.

Seattle's enrolled individuals joined amid active infection and were then monitored longitudinally. Study processing details: Estimation of nucleated cell counts was performed using reference gene primer amplification. Profiling relied on immunoSEQ multiplex PCR, and the TCRdb table lists in-frame clones only, not all of them. From that table come the V and J calls and clone size; the DNA was used to work out D and trimming. This table has fewer than 90,000 clones, around four fifths appearing once. The sequence was collected from a man aged 55-75 years with COVID-19, enrolled during active disease. This rearrangement joins TRBV6-1 to TRBJ2-2, with D tentatively TRBD2 (5 bases). The sequenced sample was peripheral blood. CDR3 coding DNA: TGTGCCAGCAGTGAAGCTCGGGATGTCGGGGAGCTGTTTTTT. It yields the protein CASSEARDVGELFF.